This T cell receptor (beta chain) derives from a study of response to subunit inactivated influenza vaccine. Findings of the study overall: Few new T cells, the authors suggested, are recruited by each seasonal influenza vaccination.

MiXCR, run by TCRdb on the RT-PCR reads, gives a single entry per CDR3 protein. The repertoire has almost 600,000 distinct CDR3 sequences, 14% of them found once; the top ten carry 11%. Turning to this clonotype: The antigen remains unidentified.

The V end lost 4 bases, the J end lost 8 bases, and 14 bases lay between the germline ends. Germline assignment: CDR1 LGHDT and CDR2 YNNKEL (reference sequence). This CDR3 comprises 13 residues. The TCR comes from a man aged 45-65 years who received an inactivated influenza vaccine. This chain links TRBV3-1 with TRBJ1-2; D not certain. This specimen was PBMCs from blood, taken roughly 12 days after vaccination. CDR3 in DNA: TGTGCCAGCAGCCCCGACGGTGCTTGGGGCTACACCTTC. It is translated as CASSPDGAWGYTF.